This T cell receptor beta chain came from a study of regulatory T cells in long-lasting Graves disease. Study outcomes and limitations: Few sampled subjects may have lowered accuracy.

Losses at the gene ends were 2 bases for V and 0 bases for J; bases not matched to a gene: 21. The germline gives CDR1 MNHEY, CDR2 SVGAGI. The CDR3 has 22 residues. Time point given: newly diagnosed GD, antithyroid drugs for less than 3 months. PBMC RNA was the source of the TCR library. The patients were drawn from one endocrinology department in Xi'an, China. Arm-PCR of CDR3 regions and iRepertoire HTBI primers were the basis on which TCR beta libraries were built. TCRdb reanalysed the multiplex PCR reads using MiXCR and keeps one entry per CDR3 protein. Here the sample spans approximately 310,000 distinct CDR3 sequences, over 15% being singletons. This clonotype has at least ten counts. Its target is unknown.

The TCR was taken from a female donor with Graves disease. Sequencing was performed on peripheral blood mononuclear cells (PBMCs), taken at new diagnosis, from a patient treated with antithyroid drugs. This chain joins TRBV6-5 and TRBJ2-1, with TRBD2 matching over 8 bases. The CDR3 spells CASSYHLHGTSKGPISYNEQFF. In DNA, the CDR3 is TGTGCCAGCAGTTACCATCTACACGGGACTAGTAAGGGACCTATCTCCTACAATGAGCAGTTCTTC.